One sample yielded the 25 T cell receptor beta chains listed below, sequenced in a study of T-cell reconstitution after alpha-beta-depleted transplantation in children. Researchers prepared the TCRbeta library using unique molecular identifiers, the study reports. TCRdb re-analysed the PCR reads in MiXCR, keeping a single row per CDR3 protein. The sample includes some 250,000 distinct CDR3 sequences, around 12% of them seen just once. The sequences come from PBMCs from the stem cell graft donor, collected from the stem cell graft. The receptors originated from a human donor who donated a stem cell graft to a child with acute lymphoblastic leukemia.

This clonotype was recorded at least ten times. This rearrangement joins TRBV10-3 to TRBJ1-5, with D tentatively TRBD1 (6 bases). V lost 6 bases and J lost 3, with 9 bases in between. Looked up from germline, CDR1 is ENHRY and CDR2 is SYGVKD. The CDR3 totals 13 residues. The CDR3 DNA is TGTGCCATCAGGGGGGGGCCCAATCAGCCCCAGCATTTT. It specifies CAIRGGPNQPQHF.

The V and J genes are TRBV20-1 and TRBJ1-6; the D is unclear. Germline-derived CDR1 and CDR2 are DFQATT and SNEGSKA (reference sequence). The CDR3 extends over 13 amino acids. The V and J ends lost 6 bases and 5 bases respectively, with 11 bases between them. The CDR3 here is CSAQGPDNSPLHF. CDR3 in DNA: TGCAGTGCCCAAGGACCGGATAATTCACCCCTCCACTTT.

This clonotype showed up many times. The chain joins TRBV7-2 to TRBJ1-6; D is possibly TRBD1 (5 bases). Trimming removed 1 base at V and 4 bases at J, with 8 bases between. Per germline, CDR1 SGHTA and CDR2 FQGNSA. The CDR3 has 15 residues. The CDR3 bases are TGTGCCAGCAGCTTAGGTCGGGGGTATAATTCACCCCTCCACTTT. This encodes CASSLGRGYNSPLHF.

This clonotype was detected many times. The V gene is TRBV28, the J gene TRBJ2-7, with D tentatively TRBD2 (6 bases). There are 14 residues in the CDR3. Deletions cut 5 bases from V and 4 bases from J, with 15 bases between. Germline CDR1 MDHEN, CDR2 SYDVKM. Here the CDR3 reads CASSGTIAAYEQYF. In DNA form, the CDR3 reads TGTGCCAGCAGTGGAACGATAGCGGCATACGAGCAGTACTTC.

On this clonotype: At one end the junction does not follow the germline gene, possibly because of a read error. This chain links TRBV7-9 with TRBJ2-3; the D gene is possibly TRBD2 (5 bases). Looked up from germline, CDR1 is SEHNR and CDR2 is FQNEAQ (reference sequence). The CDR3 is 16 residues long. CDR3 bases: TGTGCCAGCAGTCTTAGGCGGGTTCAGAACACAGATACGCAATATTTT. It encodes CASSLRRVQNTDTQYF.

This clonotype has a count of ten or more. The chain is built from TRBV12-3 or TRBV12-4 and TRBJ2-5; 8 nucleotides align to TRBD1. The CDR3 is made up of 14 amino acids. V dropped 3 bases and J dropped 3; count of bases not matched to a gene: 3. CDR3 DNA sequence: TGTGCCAGCAGTTTTTCGACAGGGGAAGAGACCCAGTACTTC. Protein: CASSFSTGEETQYF.

The sample holds many counts of this clonotype. The J gene is TRBJ2-5, the V gene TRBV6-5; a weak D match, TRBD2 (5 bases). The V gene's germline CDR1 is MNHEY and CDR2 SVGAGI. This CDR3 is 15 amino acids long. V was trimmed by 0 bases and J by 0 bases, leaving 8 bases between them. CDR3 sequence reads: CASSYSGMYQETQYF. The CDR3 DNA reads as TGTGCCAGCAGTTACTCCGGGATGTACCAAGAGACCCAGTACTTC.

Ten or more counts support this clonotype. The chain links TRBV7-2 to TRBJ2-4; D tentatively reads TRBD1 or TRBD2 (5 bases each). The V and J ends lost 2 bases and 7 bases respectively, with 12 bases between them. Germline lookup yields CDR1 SGHTA and CDR2 FQGNSA. This CDR3 comprises 14 residues. In nucleotides, the CDR3 is TGTGCCAGCAGCTTATCGTCCGGGACCAACATTCAGTACTTC. Encoded protein: CASSLSSGTNIQYF.

This clonotype occurred many times. This chain uses TRBV11-3 with TRBJ1-1; 8 bases agree with TRBD1. V gave up 2 bases and J gave up 5 bases; unmatched junction bases: 7. This CDR3 has 15 amino acids. CDR1 SGHNT and CDR2 YENEEA come from the germline V gene. CDR3 protein: CASSLTGTGKTEAFF. For the CDR3, the DNA is TGTGCCAGCAGCTTAACCGGGACAGGAAAAACTGAAGCTTTCTTT.

J is TRBJ1-6 and V is TRBV30; TRBD1 is a possible D gene (6 bases). The CDR3 runs to 17 residues. Trimming took off 3 bases at V and 7 bases at J, with 22 bases between the two ends. Germline CDR1 reads GTSNPN; CDR2 reads SVGIG (reference sequence). CDR3: CAWSARGGRAWNSPLHF. The CDR3 bases are TGTGCCTGGAGCGCCAGAGGGGGGAGGGCATGGAATTCACCCCTCCACTTT.

This clonotype was seen ten or more times. The chain employs TRBV9 and TRBJ1-1; 9 bases match TRBD1. This CDR3 comprises 17 residues. The V gene end was trimmed by 3 bases and the J gene end by 4 bases; junction bases not matched to a gene: 13. Germline V gene lookup returns CDR1 SGDLS and CDR2 YYNGEE. Written as DNA, the CDR3 is TGTGCCAGCAGCGCCCGGACAGGGGATGTGTTCGGCACTGAAGCTTTCTTT. This gives the protein CASSARTGDVFGTEAFF.

There are many counts of this clonotype. V usage is TRBV4-3 and J usage is TRBJ2-2; D could derive from TRBD1 or TRBD2 (5 bases each). This CDR3 has 18 residues. CDR1 and CDR2 from the germline V gene are LGHNA and YSLEER. The V end lost 0 bases, the J end lost 3 bases, and 17 bases lay between the germline ends. The CDR3: CASSQEPPGMGDTGELFF. The CDR3 nucleotides read TGCGCCAGCAGCCAAGAGCCTCCAGGAATGGGGGACACCGGGGAGCTGTTTTTT.

In this sample, this clonotype turned up many times. The rearrangement links TRBV9 to TRBJ2-5; 10 nucleotides agree with TRBD2. V shed 4 bases, J shed 5 bases, and the junction held 11 bases outside the gene matches. Germline V gene data show CDR1 as SGDLS and CDR2 as YYNGEE. The CDR3 has 16 amino acids. CDR3 in amino acids: CASSTRTGTSEETQYF. CDR3 coding DNA: TGTGCCAGCAGCACCCGAACCGGGACTAGCGAGGAGACCCAGTACTTC.

This clonotype has a single count. Possible read error: a much larger clone is one base away. The CDR3 here is CSAPGTSGVGANGLTF. CDR3 DNA sequence: TGCAGTGCTCCGGGGACTAGCGGGGTTGGGGCCAACGGCCTGACTTTC. This chain joins TRBV20-1 and TRBJ2-6, with 13 bases fitting TRBD2. The CDR3 loop spans 16 amino acids. The germline V gene has CDR1 DFQATT and CDR2 SNEGSKA (reference sequence).

The sample holds a few counts of this clonotype. The chain recombines TRBV20-1 with TRBJ1-6; D not certain. In germline, CDR1 is DFQATT, CDR2 SNEGSKA (reference sequence). The ends were cut back, 4 bases at V and 3 bases at J, with 16 bases in the middle. There are 16 residues in the CDR3. In nucleotides, the CDR3 is TGCAGTGCTACTAAAAGGACGGAGGTCTATAATTCACCCCTCCACTTT. This encodes CSATKRTEVYNSPLHF.

This clonotype showed up many times. The chain employs TRBV12-3 or TRBV12-4 and TRBJ1-4; possibly TRBD1 for D (6 bases). The CDR3 consists of 17 residues. Trimming left V 2 bases short and J 8 bases short, with 21 bases between. The CDR3 here is CASSLSAEGVQSEKLFF. CDR3 nucleotide sequence: TGTGCCAGCAGTTTAAGCGCCGAGGGGGTCCAAAGCGAAAAACTGTTTTTT.

This clonotype was seen ten or more times. This chain joins TRBV7-9 and TRBJ2-1; D gene uncertain. Trimming took 5 bases from V and 5 from J, leaving 10 bases between them. CDR3 length: 13 amino acids. Germline CDR1 SEHNR, CDR2 FQNEAQ (reference sequence). This chain's CDR3 is CASSLKPNNEQFF. DNA for the CDR3: TGTGCCAGCAGCCTAAAGCCAAACAATGAGCAGTTCTTC.

This clonotype was found many times. The chain couples TRBV28 to TRBJ2-7; tentative D call: TRBD2 (6 bases). The CDR3 contains 16 residues. Trimming took 5 bases from V and 6 from J, leaving 23 bases between them. The V gene's germline CDR1 is MDHEN and CDR2 SYDVKM. CDR3 sequence: CASSPLGGLWGGEQYF. CDR3 coding DNA: TGTGCCAGCAGTCCCCTGGGTGGTTTGTGGGGAGGCGAGCAGTACTTC.

The sample holds many counts of this clonotype. The V call is TRBV19, the J call TRBJ2-1; D perhaps matches TRBD1 (7 bases). Germline loops: CDR1 LNHDA, CDR2 SQIVND (reference sequence). V lost 10 bases and J lost 3, with 16 bases in between. The length of the CDR3 is 14 residues. The CDR3 nucleotides are TGTGCCACCCGGAGGGCAGGGGGCTACAATGAGCAGTTCTTC. It yields the protein CATRRAGGYNEQFF.

This clonotype was detected only a few times. The chain has TRBV4-2 and TRBJ1-6; no clear D. Germline V lookup: CDR1 LGHNA, CDR2 YNFKEQ. The CDR3 consists of 15 residues. Trimming took 0 bases from V and 6 from J, leaving 9 bases between them. CDR3: CASSQEGSPNSPLHF. The CDR3 DNA follows: TGTGCCAGCAGCCAAGAGGGCAGTCCTAATTCACCCCTCCACTTT.

This clonotype was picked up many times. The chain carries TRBV12-3 or TRBV12-4 and TRBJ1-6, with D perhaps matching TRBD1 (5 bases). CDR3 length: 15 amino acids. The V gene lost 6 bases and the J gene lost 6 bases, with 15 bases spanning the gap. CDR3: CASSTLGRGNSPLHF. The DNA of the CDR3 is TGTGCCAGCAGCACCCTAGGGAGGGGTAATTCACCCCTCCACTTT.

This clonotype was recorded at least ten times. The chain has TRBV6-1 and TRBJ2-1; 7 nucleotides match TRBD1. The trim removed 4 bases at V and 3 bases at J, leaving 12 bases unmatched. CDR1 is MNHNS and CDR2 is SASEGT in the germline V gene. This CDR3 has 17 residues. DNA for the CDR3: TGTGCCAGCAGTGGGGACAGCCCGAAGTCTTTCTACAATGAGCAGTTCTTC. Translated: CASSGDSPKSFYNEQFF.

V and J are TRBV5-6 and TRBJ1-1; maybe TRBD1 (6 bases). This CDR3 is built from 16 residues. Germline CDR1 and CDR2: SGHDT and YYEEEE. Trimming took 7 bases from V and 2 from J, leaving 21 bases between them. The CDR3 here is CASGPGGLSGNTEAFF. In DNA, the CDR3 is TGTGCCAGCGGCCCGGGGGGGCTCTCGGGCAACACTGAAGCTTTCTTT.

This clonotype has a count of ten or more. The chain recombines TRBV20-1 with TRBJ2-5; perhaps D is TRBD1 or TRBD2 (5 bases each). The germline V gene encodes CDR1 DFQATT and CDR2 SNEGSKA (reference sequence). Trimming stripped 5 bases from V and 5 bases from J, with 9 bases between. The CDR3 length is 11 residues. CDR3 DNA sequence: TGCAGTGCTCCGTGGGGGGAGACCCAGTACTTC. The encoded protein is CSAPWGETQYF.

This clonotype has at least ten counts. V usage is TRBV11-2 and J usage is TRBJ2-3; 10 bases fit TRBD1. The CDR3 is made up of 15 amino acids. In germline, CDR1 is SGHAT, CDR2 FQNNGV. With 0 bases clipped from V and 5 bases from J, the junction kept 2 bases outside the gene matches. The CDR3 is CASSLEDRGIDTQYF. In DNA, the CDR3 is TGTGCCAGCAGCTTAGAGGACAGGGGGATAGATACGCAGTATTTT.